What follows is one T cell receptor beta chain and its context. Its target is not known. Sample time point: blood 2 weeks post-SBRT. As for treatment: 15 Gy SBRT to primary tumor, nephrectomy 4 weeks later. Blood was sampled at baseline, 2 weeks and 4 weeks after SBRT. The patient's renal cell carcinoma had clear cell pathology. The data were obtained in a study of radiation and T cells in renal cell carcinoma. Background on the study: Nephrectomy followed 15 Gy stereotactic body radiation by 4 weeks. The study, taken as a whole, reports: In blood, top tumor clones expanded by 2 weeks, shrinking by 4.

The method was immunoSEQ multiplex PCR; TCRdb's version includes in-frame clones alone and lacks a portion of them. The sample holds roughly 130,000 clones, more than 75% seen once. CDR3 length equals 16 residues. CDR1 and CDR2 (germline): LNHDA, SQIVND (reference sequence). The V end lost 4 bases, the J end lost 5 bases, and 17 bases lay between the germline ends. The input for sequencing was blood, taken from a patient whose treatment included radiotherapy and nephrectomy. This clonotype was sampled from a woman aged 70-85 years with renal cell carcinoma. The chain is built from TRBV19 and TRBJ1-4; maybe TRBD1 (6 bases). The DNA of the CDR3 is TGTGCCAGTAGTACCCCGTCGGGACACGGAAATGAAAAACTGTTTTTT. Protein product: CASSTPSGHGNEKLFF.